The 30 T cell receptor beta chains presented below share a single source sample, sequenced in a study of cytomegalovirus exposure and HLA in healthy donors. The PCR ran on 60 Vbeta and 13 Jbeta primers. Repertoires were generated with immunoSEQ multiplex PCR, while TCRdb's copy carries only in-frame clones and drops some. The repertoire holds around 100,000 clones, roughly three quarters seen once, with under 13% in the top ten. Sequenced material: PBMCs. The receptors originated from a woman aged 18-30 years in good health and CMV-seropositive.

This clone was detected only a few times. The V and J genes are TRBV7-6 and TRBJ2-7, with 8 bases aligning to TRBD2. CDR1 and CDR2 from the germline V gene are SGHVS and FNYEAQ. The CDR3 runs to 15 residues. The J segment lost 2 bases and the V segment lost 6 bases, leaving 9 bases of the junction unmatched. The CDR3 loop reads CASRNPGSGAYEQYF. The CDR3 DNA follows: TGTGCCAGCAGGAACCCGGGTAGCGGGGCCTACGAGCAGTACTTC.

CDR3 sequence (DNA): TGTGCCATCAGTGCGCCTGAGGAGGGGTTAGGTGGCTACACCTTC. Protein: CAISAPEEGLGGYTF. The chain joins TRBV10-3 to TRBJ1-2; weak D call: TRBD1 (5 bases). V was pared by 4 bases and J by 7 bases, with 19 bases between. The CDR3 is made up of 15 amino acids. Per germline, CDR1 ENHRY and CDR2 SYGVKD.

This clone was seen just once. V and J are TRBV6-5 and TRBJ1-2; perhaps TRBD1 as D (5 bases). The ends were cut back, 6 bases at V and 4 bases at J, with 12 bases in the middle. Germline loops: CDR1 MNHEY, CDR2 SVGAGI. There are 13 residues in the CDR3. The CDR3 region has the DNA TGTGCCAGCAGACCTAGGGGAATCTATGGCTACACCTTC. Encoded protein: CASRPRGIYGYTF.

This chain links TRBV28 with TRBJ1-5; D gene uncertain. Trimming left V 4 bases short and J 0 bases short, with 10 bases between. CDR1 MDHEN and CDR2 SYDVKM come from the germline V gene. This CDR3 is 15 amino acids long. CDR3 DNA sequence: TGTGCCAGCAGTTCCCCGGGTAGTAGCAATCAGCCCCAGCATTTT. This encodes CASSSPGSSNQPQHF.

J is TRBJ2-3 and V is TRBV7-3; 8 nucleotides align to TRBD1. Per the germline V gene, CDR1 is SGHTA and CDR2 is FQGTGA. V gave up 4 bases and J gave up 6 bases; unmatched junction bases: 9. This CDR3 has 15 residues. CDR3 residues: CASSWTDRGVDTQYF. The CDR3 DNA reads TGTGCCAGCAGCTGGACCGACAGGGGAGTGGATACGCAGTATTTT.

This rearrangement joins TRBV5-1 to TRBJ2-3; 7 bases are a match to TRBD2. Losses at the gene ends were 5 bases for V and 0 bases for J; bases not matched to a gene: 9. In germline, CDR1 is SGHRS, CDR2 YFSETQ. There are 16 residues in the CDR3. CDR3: CASRNQLATSTDTQYF. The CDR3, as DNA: TGCGCCAGCAGAAACCAACTAGCGACTAGCACAGATACGCAGTATTTT. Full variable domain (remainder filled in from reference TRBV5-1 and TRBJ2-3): KAGVTQTPRYLIKTRGQQVTLSCSPISGHRSVSWYQQTPGQGLQFLFEYFSETQRNKGNFPGRFSGRQFSNSRSEMNVSTLELGDSALYLCASRNQLATSTDTQYFGPGTRLTVL.

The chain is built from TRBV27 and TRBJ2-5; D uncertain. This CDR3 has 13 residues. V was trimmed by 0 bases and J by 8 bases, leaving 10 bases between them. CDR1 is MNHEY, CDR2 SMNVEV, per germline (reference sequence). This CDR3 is CASSLSAKRTQYF. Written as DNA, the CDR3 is TGTGCCAGCAGTTTATCAGCTAAGAGAACCCAGTACTTC.

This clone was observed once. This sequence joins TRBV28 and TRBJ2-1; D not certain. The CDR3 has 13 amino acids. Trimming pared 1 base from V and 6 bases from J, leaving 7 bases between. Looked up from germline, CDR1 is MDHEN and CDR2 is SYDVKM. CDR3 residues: CASSLLASNEQFF. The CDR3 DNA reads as TGTGCCAGCAGTTTATTGGCTAGCAATGAGCAGTTCTTC.

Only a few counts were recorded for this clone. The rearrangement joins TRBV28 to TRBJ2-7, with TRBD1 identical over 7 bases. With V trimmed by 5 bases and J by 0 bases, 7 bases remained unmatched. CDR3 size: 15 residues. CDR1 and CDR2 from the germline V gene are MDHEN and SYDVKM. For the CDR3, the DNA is TGTGCCAGCAGTCCCGCCGGGACAGCCTCCTACGAGCAGTACTTC. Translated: CASSPAGTASYEQYF.

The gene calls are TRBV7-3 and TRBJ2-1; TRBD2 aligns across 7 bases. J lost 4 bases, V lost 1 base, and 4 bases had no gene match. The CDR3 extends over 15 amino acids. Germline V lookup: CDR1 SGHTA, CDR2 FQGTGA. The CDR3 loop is CASSLSSGGYNEQFF. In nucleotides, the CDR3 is TGTGCCAGCAGCTTAAGTTCGGGGGGTTACAATGAGCAGTTCTTC.

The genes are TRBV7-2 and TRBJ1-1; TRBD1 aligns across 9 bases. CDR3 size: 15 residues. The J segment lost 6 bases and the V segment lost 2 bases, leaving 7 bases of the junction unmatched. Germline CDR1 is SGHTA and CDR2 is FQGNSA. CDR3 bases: TGTGCCAGCAGCTTAATGGGACAGGGTATATCTGAAGCTTTCTTT. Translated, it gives CASSLMGQGISEAFF.

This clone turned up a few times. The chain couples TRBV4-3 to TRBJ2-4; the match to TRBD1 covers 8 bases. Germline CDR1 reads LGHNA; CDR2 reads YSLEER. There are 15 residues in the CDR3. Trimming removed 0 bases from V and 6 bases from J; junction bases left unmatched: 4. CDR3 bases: TGCGCCAGCAGCCAAGATTCAGGGGGCAGAAACATTCAGTACTTC. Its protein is CASSQDSGGRNIQYF.

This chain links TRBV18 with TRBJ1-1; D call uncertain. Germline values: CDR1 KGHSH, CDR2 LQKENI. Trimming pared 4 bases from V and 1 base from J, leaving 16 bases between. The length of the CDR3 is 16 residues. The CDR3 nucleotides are TGTGCCAGCTCACTAGACCTCAGAGGAGCGAACACTGAAGCTTTCTTT. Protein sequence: CASSLDLRGANTEAFF.

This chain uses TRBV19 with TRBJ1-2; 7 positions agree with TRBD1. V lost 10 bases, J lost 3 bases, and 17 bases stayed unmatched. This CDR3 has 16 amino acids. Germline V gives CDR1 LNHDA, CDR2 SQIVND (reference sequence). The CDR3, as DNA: TGTGCCATCAGGGGCCCCCACAGGGGTAAGGACTATGGCTACACCTTC. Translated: CAIRGPHRGKDYGYTF. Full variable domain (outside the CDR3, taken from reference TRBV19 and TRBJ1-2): DGGITQSPKYLFRKEGQNVTLSCEQNLNHDAMYWYRQDPGQGLRLIYYSQIVNDFQKGDIAEGYSVSREKKESFPLTVTSAQKNPTAFYLCAIRGPHRGKDYGYTFGSGTRLTVV.

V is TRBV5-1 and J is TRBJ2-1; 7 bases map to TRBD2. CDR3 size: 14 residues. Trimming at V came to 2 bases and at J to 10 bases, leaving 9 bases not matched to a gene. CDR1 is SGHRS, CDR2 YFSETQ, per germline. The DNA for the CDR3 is TGCGCCAGCAGCTTCACAGCCGCGGGGGAGGAGCAGTTCTTC. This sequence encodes CASSFTAAGEEQFF. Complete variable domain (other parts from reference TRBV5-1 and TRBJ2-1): KAGVTQTPRYLIKTRGQQVTLSCSPISGHRSVSWYQQTPGQGLQFLFEYFSETQRNKGNFPGRFSGRQFSNSRSEMNVSTLELGDSALYLCASSFTAAGEEQFFGPGTRLTVL.

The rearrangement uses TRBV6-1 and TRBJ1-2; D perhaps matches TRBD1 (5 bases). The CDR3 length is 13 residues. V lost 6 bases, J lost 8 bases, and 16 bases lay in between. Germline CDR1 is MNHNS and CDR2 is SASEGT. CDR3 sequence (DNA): TGTGCCAGCAGCCCTGGGGGGGGGAAAGGCTACACCTTC. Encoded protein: CASSPGGGKGYTF.

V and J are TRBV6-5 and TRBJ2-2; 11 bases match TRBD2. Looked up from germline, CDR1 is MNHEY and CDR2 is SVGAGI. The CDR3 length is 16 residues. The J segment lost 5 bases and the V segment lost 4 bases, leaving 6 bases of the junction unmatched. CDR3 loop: CASSSLAGGQTGELFF. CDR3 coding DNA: TGTGCCAGCAGTTCCCTAGCGGGAGGCCAGACCGGGGAGCTGTTTTTT.

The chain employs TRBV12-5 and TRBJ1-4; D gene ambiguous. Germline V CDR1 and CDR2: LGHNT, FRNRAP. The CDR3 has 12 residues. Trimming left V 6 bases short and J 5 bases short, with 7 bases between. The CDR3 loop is CASGRGNEKLFF. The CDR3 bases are TGTGCTAGTGGGCGAGGCAATGAAAAACTGTTTTTT.

The CDR3 sequence: CASSQVGGMGNGYTF. For the CDR3, the DNA is TGCGCCAGCAGCCAAGTCGGAGGGATGGGGAATGGCTACACCTTC. This sequence joins TRBV4-1 and TRBJ1-2; D is ambiguous. This CDR3 is built from 15 residues. From germline, CDR1 is MGHRA and CDR2 YSYEKL. V was trimmed by 1 base and J by 6 bases, leaving 15 bases between them.

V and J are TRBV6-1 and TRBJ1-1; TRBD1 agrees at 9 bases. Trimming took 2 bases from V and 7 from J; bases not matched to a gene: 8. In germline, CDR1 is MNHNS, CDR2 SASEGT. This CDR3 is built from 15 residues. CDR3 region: CASSEIDRGIGEAFF. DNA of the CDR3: TGTGCCAGCAGTGAAATTGACAGGGGGATTGGTGAAGCTTTCTTT.

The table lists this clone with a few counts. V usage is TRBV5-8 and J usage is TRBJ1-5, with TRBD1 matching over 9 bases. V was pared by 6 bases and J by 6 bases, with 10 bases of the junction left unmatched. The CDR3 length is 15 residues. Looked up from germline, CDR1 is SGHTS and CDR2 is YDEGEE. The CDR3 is CASNLQGAHSQPQHF. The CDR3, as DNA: TGTGCCAGCAATTTACAGGGGGCGCATAGTCAGCCCCAGCATTTT.

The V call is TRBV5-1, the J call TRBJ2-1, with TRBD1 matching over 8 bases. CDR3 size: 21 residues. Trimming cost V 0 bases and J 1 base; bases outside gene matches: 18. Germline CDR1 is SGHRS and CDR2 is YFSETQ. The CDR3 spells CASSLELGRGRLPNSYNEQFF. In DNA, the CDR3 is TGCGCCAGCAGCTTGGAGTTGGGCAGGGGGCGGCTACCAAATTCCTACAATGAGCAGTTCTTC. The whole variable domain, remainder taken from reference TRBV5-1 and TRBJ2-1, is KAGVTQTPRYLIKTRGQQVTLSCSPISGHRSVSWYQQTPGQGLQFLFEYFSETQRNKGNFPGRFSGRQFSNSRSEMNVSTLELGDSALYLCASSLELGRGRLPNSYNEQFFGPGTRLTVL.

The CDR3 bases are TGTGCCAGCAGCTTAGGACAGGGTGGGGTGAAAAGCTATGGCTACACCTTC. This sequence encodes CASSLGQGGVKSYGYTF. J is TRBJ1-2 and V is TRBV5-4; 8 positions match TRBD1. The V segment lost 2 bases and the J segment 4 bases; nucleotides outside the gene matches: 13. The CDR3 length is 17 residues. The germline V gene has CDR1 SGHNT and CDR2 YYREEE (reference sequence). The full variable domain, its missing parts supplied by reference TRBV5-4 and TRBJ1-2, is ETGVTQSPTHLIKTRGQQVTLRCSSQSGHNTVSWYQQALGQGPQFIFQYYREEENGRGNFPPRFSGLQFPNYSSELNVNALELDDSALYLCASSLGQGGVKSYGYTFGSGTRLTVV.

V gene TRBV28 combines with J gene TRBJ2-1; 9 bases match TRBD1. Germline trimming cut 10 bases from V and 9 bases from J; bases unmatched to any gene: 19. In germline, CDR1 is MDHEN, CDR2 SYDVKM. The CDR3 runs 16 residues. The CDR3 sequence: CATRPPGTGFYAEQFF. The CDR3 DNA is TGTGCCACCCGACCACCCGGGACAGGGTTCTACGCTGAGCAGTTCTTC.

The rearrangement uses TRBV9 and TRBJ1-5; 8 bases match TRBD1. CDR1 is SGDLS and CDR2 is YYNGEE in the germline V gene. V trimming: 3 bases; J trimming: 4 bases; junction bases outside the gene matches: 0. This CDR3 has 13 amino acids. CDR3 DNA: TGTGCCAGCAGCGGACAGGGGAATCAGCCCCAGCATTTT. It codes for CASSGQGNQPQHF.

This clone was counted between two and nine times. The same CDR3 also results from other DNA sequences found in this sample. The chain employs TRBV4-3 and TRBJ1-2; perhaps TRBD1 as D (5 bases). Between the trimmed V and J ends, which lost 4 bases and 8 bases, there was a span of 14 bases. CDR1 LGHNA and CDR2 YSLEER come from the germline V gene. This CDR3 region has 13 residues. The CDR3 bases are TGCGCCAGCAGCCTACAAGGGGCGATCGGCTACACCTTC. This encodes CASSLQGAIGYTF.

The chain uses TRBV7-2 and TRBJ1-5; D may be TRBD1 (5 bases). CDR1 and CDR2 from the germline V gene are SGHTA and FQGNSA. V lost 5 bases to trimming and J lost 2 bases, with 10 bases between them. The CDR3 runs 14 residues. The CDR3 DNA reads TGTGCCAGCAGCCCCAGCAGGGGCAATCAGCCCCAGCATTTT. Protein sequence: CASSPSRGNQPQHF.

This CDR3 reads CASRLGGGGNQPQHF. Here the CDR3 DNA reads TGTGCCAGCAGACTGGGGGGGGGCGGCAATCAGCCCCAGCATTTT. V and J are TRBV27 and TRBJ1-5; D might be TRBD1 (6 bases). Germline assignment: CDR1 MNHEY and CDR2 SMNVEV (reference sequence). The V end lost 6 bases, the J end lost 2 bases, and 14 bases lay between the germline ends. CDR3 size: 15 residues.

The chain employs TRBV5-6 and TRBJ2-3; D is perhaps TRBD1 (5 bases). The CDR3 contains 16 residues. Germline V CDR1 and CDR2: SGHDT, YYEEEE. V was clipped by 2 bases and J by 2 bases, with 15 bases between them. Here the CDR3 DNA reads TGTGCCAGCAGCTTCTTGGGGCAGGGCCCCACAGATACGCAGTATTTT. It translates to CASSFLGQGPTDTQYF.

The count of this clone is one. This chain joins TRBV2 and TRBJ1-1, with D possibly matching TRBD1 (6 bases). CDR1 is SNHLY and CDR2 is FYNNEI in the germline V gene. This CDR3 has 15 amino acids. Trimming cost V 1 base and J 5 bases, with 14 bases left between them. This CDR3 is CASSEVGGGGTEAFF. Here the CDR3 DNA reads TGTGCCAGCAGTGAAGTGGGGGGGGGCGGAACTGAAGCTTTCTTT.